This TCR beta chain was retrieved from a study of cytotoxic CD8 clonotypes in ibrutinib-treated CLL. Study results and caveats: Stable or contracted on treatment, public clonotypes were also uncommon. Sustained-remission and progressing patients were not sampled at matched times. Clonality measured at baseline exceeded age-matched healthy donors, tracking circulating CD8+ T-cell counts.

TCRdb's copy holds only in-frame clones and misses some; the assay was immunoSEQ multiplex PCR. The sample lists about 140,000 clones; 75% to 80% were seen once. The trim removed 7 bases at V and 2 bases at J, leaving 15 bases unmatched. Germline V gene sequence: CDR1 SNHLY, CDR2 FYNNEI. The CDR3 consists of 18 residues. This clone was seen a handful of times. Its antigen remains unidentified. Source: PBMCs, taken after 24 months of ibrutinib treatment. This rearrangement joins TRBV2 to TRBJ2-1; 9 bases map to TRBD2. The TCR sequence derives from a human donor with chronic lymphocytic leukemia. CDR3 sequence reads: CASTARLAADPPYNEQFF. The CDR3 DNA reads as TGTGCCAGCACCGCGAGACTAGCGGCCGACCCTCCCTACAATGAGCAGTTCTTC.